This entry lists 4 T cell receptor beta chains sequenced from one sample in a study of T-cell memory formation after mild COVID-19. One entry per CDR3 protein, called by TCRdb with MiXCR from the 5' RACE reads. The sample consists of some 300,000 distinct CDR3 sequences, just under 20% of them appearing once. Sequencing was done on a sample of PBMCs or a T cell subset sorted from them (not recorded which). These receptors all stem from a man between 18 and 29 years old who had mild COVID-19 (a few samples of this study predate the infection). Cell type and time point are not known.

The genes are TRBV7-2 and TRBJ1-2; D unclear. Germline CDR1 is SGHTA and CDR2 is FQGNSA. V was shortened by 2 bases and J by 5 bases, with 12 bases between the two germline ends. This CDR3 comprises 14 residues. As DNA, the CDR3 is TGTGCCAGCAGCTTAATCGGACGGACGTATGGCTACACCTTC. Translating it yields CASSLIGRTYGYTF.

This clonotype was picked up many times. This chain connects TRBV2 to TRBJ2-5; D unclear. This CDR3 is built from 14 residues. Germline CDR1 and CDR2: SNHLY and FYNNEI. CDR3 nucleotide sequence: TGTGCAGTGGCGTTCACCGGCACTGGGGAGACCCAGTACTTC. As protein: CAVAFTGTGETQYF.

The sample holds a few counts of this clonotype. The chain links TRBV5-1 to TRBJ1-2; TRBD1 might be the D (5 bases). This CDR3 has 14 residues. Germline assignment: CDR1 SGHRS and CDR2 YFSETQ. V was shortened by 2 bases and J by 4 bases, with 12 bases between the two germline ends. CDR3 loop: CASSFGRGGYGYTF. CDR3 DNA: TGCGCCAGCAGCTTCGGACGGGGGGGCTATGGCTACACCTTC.

The gene calls are TRBV7-6 and TRBJ1-6; D ambiguous. Trimming left V 5 bases short and J 10 bases short, with 18 bases between. The CDR3 extends over 15 amino acids. Germline assignment: CDR1 SGHVS and CDR2 FNYEAQ. The CDR3: CASSPTVSVGSPLHF. The CDR3 nucleotides are TGTGCCAGCAGCCCCACTGTCTCGGTGGGCTCACCCCTCCACTTT.